A single sample gave rise to the 5 T cell receptor beta chains below, sequenced in a study of blood T cell repertoires in COVID-19. TCRdb keeps only in-frame clones here, not all; method: immunoSEQ multiplex PCR. The table lists about 180,000 clones, approximately 83% of them singletons. Sample: peripheral blood. The receptors here all came from a human donor with active or convalescent COVID-19. The donor label of this sample is uncertain.

The gene calls are TRBV6-5 and TRBJ2-2, with 7 positions matching TRBD2. V was clipped by 8 bases and J by 2 bases; unmatched bases: 5. CDR3 size: 14 residues. The germline V gene has CDR1 MNHEY and CDR2 SVGAGI. This chain's CDR3 is CASLPSGNTGELFF. CDR3 in DNA: TGTGCCAGCCTTCCTAGCGGCAACACCGGGGAGCTGTTTTTT.

This rearrangement joins TRBV29-1 to TRBJ2-3, with TRBD1 matching 8 bases. CDR1 and CDR2 (germline): SQVTM, ANQGSEA. The J segment lost 4 bases and the V segment lost 4 bases, leaving 7 bases of the junction unmatched. The CDR3 is made up of 14 amino acids. CDR3 nucleotide sequence: TGCAGCGTTGGAGGCAGGGGGCTTTCAGATACGCAGTATTTT. This codes for CSVGGRGLSDTQYF.

V is TRBV29-1 and J is TRBJ1-4; no firm D call. Germline V gives CDR1 SQVTM, CDR2 ANQGSEA. V gave up 6 bases and J gave up 1 base, with 15 bases separating them. This CDR3 has 15 residues. This chain's CDR3 is CSVTNWQLTNEKLFF. Here the CDR3 DNA reads TGCAGCGTCACTAATTGGCAGTTAACTAATGAAAAACTGTTTTTT. Based on the CDR3 plus reference TRBV29-1 and TRBJ1-4, the full variable domain is SAVISQKPSRDICQRGTSLTIQCQVDSQVTMMFWYRQQPGQSLTLIATANQGSEATYESGFVIDKFPISRPNLTFSTLTVSNMSPEDSSIYLCSVTNWQLTNEKLFFGSGTQLSVL.

This clone was counted once. DNA for the CDR3: TGTGCCAGCAGCCCATACCATACGAGCTCCTACGAGCAGTACTTC. Its translation: CASSPYHTSSYEQYF. The chain links TRBV5-6 to TRBJ2-7, with D hard to call. The CDR3 covers 15 residues. Between the trimmed V and J ends, which lost 4 bases and 0 bases, there was a span of 14 bases. Germline values: CDR1 SGHDT, CDR2 YYEEEE.

This clone was counted only a few times. J is TRBJ2-1 and V is TRBV6-5, with D possibly TRBD2 on 5 matching bases. CDR1 and CDR2 from the germline V gene are MNHEY and SVGAGI. Trimming removed 4 bases from V and 5 bases from J, with 15 bases in between. The CDR3 consists of 15 residues. The CDR3 region is CASSSPYAGNNEQFF. The CDR3 region has the DNA TGTGCCAGCAGTTCCCCCTACGCCGGGAACAATGAGCAGTTCTTC.